The entry below gives a single T cell receptor (beta chain) sequence along with its context. The CDR3 has 15 residues. The germline CDR1 and CDR2 sequences are LGHDT and YNNKEL (reference sequence). With 8 bases removed from V and 3 bases from J, the gap between germline ends came to 16 bases. This entry belongs to a study of blood T cell repertoires in COVID-19. Assay used: immunoSEQ multiplex PCR; TCRdb lists only in-frame clones, some missing. This sample yields 240,000 or so clones, of which about four fifths are seen a single time; around 2% belongs to the top ten. This receptor was identified in a man in his thirties or forties who had recovered from COVID-19. The sample comprised peripheral blood. The J gene is TRBJ2-2, the V gene TRBV3-1 (or the pseudogene TRBV3-2); D is perhaps TRBD1 (6 bases). The CDR3, as DNA: TGTGCCAGCCAGAGGCAGGGGATCGACACCGGGGAGCTGTTTTTT. Its translation is CASQRQGIDTGELFF.